The 4 T cell receptor beta chains below come from one sample, sequenced in a study of blood T cell repertoires in COVID-19. The assay was immunoSEQ multiplex PCR, and TCRdb's table has in-frame clones only and misses some. The sample shows about 320,000 clones, just over 85% of them seen only once. Sequences were obtained from PBMCs or T cells enriched from blood (not recorded which). The origin of the receptors is a woman aged 18-29 years who had recovered from COVID-19.

The V gene is TRBV19, the J gene TRBJ2-7; 7 bases match TRBD2. CDR3 length: 15 amino acids. Per germline, CDR1 LNHDA and CDR2 SQIVND (reference sequence). V was pared by 1 base and J by 2 bases, with 5 bases of the junction left unmatched. The CDR3 DNA follows: TGTGCCAGTAGTATAGGAGGCAGCGGGACCTACGAGCAGTACTTC. Its protein product is CASSIGGSGTYEQYF.

The chain combines TRBV30 with TRBJ1-1; no clear D. This CDR3 region has 12 residues. Germline values: CDR1 GTSNPN, CDR2 SVGIG (reference sequence). V was clipped by 0 bases and J by 7 bases, with 9 bases between them. CDR3 coding DNA: TGTGCCTGGAGTGTACAGATGCTTGAAGCTTTCTTT. Translating it yields CAWSVQMLEAFF.

This sequence joins TRBV19 and TRBJ1-1; D unclear. This CDR3 has 14 residues. V dropped 3 bases and J dropped 5 bases, with 13 bases sitting between them. Germline V gene sequence: CDR1 LNHDA, CDR2 SQIVND (reference sequence). The CDR3 protein is CASSIGGWSTEAFF. CDR3 nucleotides: TGTGCCAGTAGTATTGGAGGGTGGAGTACTGAAGCTTTCTTT.

The chain combines TRBV12-3 or TRBV12-4 with TRBJ1-2; D not resolved. V was cut by 5 bases and J by 14 bases, with 15 bases left in between. The CDR3 is 11 residues long. This chain's CDR3 is CASSLTSVQTF. In nucleotides, the CDR3 is TGTGCCAGCAGTCTCACCTCGGTGCAAACCTTC.